The 21 T cell receptor beta chains presented below share a single source sample, sequenced in a study of T cell responses to AZD1222 COVID-19 vaccine. Some clones are missing from TCRdb's copy, which holds only in-frame ones; the method was immunoSEQ multiplex PCR. This sample has roughly 150,000 clones, with less than 95% found just once. The sequences come from peripheral blood, collected on day 0 of AZD1222 vaccination. The receptors were sampled from an adult in good health.

This chain joins TRBV7-3 and TRBJ2-7, with a tentative D call TRBD2 (5 bases). Trimming left V 2 bases short and J 6 bases short, with 17 bases between. The CDR3 consists of 15 residues. The germline gives CDR1 SGHTA, CDR2 FQGTGA. The CDR3 spells CASSLWRTPPAEQYF. CDR3 DNA: TGTGCCAGCAGCTTATGGAGGACTCCCCCAGCCGAGCAGTACTTC.

This clone was recorded only once. The chain has TRBV11-3 and TRBJ1-1; D is ambiguous. From germline, CDR1 is SGHNT and CDR2 YENEEA. This CDR3 contains 14 residues. V was cut by 1 base and J by 1 base, with 7 bases left in between. In nucleotides, the CDR3 is TGTGCCAGCAGCTTAGGTCCTTCGAACACTGAAGCTTTCTTT. This encodes CASSLGPSNTEAFF.

The chain carries TRBV30 and TRBJ1-2, with 8 positions matching TRBD1. J gave up 5 bases and V 5 bases, and 7 bases lay outside the gene matches. The V gene's germline CDR1 is GTSNPN and CDR2 SVGIG (reference sequence). The CDR3 is made up of 13 amino acids. CDR3 amino acids: CAWGQGAGYGYTF. The CDR3 DNA follows: TGTGCCTGGGGCCAGGGGGCGGGTTATGGCTACACCTTC.

This clone was observed a few times. The chain carries TRBV7-9 and TRBJ1-5; possible D gene TRBD1, 6 bases. The CDR3 covers 14 residues. Trimming cost V 1 base and J 6 bases, with 10 bases left between them. The germline V gene encodes CDR1 SEHNR and CDR2 FQNEAQ (reference sequence). This CDR3 is CASSLDRDRQPQHF. The CDR3 bases are TGTGCCAGCAGCTTAGACAGGGATCGTCAGCCCCAGCATTTT.

V usage is TRBV11-2 and J usage is TRBJ2-3; D gene ambiguous. Germline V lookup: CDR1 SGHAT, CDR2 FQNNGV. V was pared by 0 bases and J by 8 bases, with 6 bases between. This CDR3 has 12 residues. This CDR3 is CASSLDEVTQYF. DNA of the CDR3: TGTGCCAGCAGCTTAGATGAAGTTACGCAGTATTTT. The variable domain in full, completed from reference TRBV11-2 and TRBJ2-3, reads EAGVAQSPRYKIIEKRQSVAFWCNPISGHATLYWYQQILGQGPKLLIQFQNNGVVDDSQLPKDRFSAERLKGVDSTLKIQPAKLEDSAVYLCASSLDEVTQYFGPGTRLTVL.

V gene TRBV5-6 combines with J gene TRBJ1-2; TRBD1 agrees at 9 bases. Germline values: CDR1 SGHDT, CDR2 YYEEEE. CDR3 length: 16 amino acids. The ends lost 5 bases at V and 4 bases at J; junction bases unmatched: 12. DNA for the CDR3: TGTGCCAGCAGTCCAGACCCGGGACAGGGACCCTATGGCTACACCTTC. Translation: CASSPDPGQGPYGYTF.

The CDR3 coding sequence is TGTGCCAGCAGCCCCCGGTCCTACGGCACCGGGGAGCTGTTTTTT. It is translated as CASSPRSYGTGELFF. The V and J genes are TRBV11-3 and TRBJ2-2; no firm D call. Between the trimmed V and J ends, which lost 5 bases and 4 bases, there was a span of 14 bases. CDR1 and CDR2 from the germline V gene are SGHNT and YENEEA. This CDR3 region has 15 residues.

The chain combines TRBV18 with TRBJ1-1, with unresolved D. Trimming cost V 6 bases and J 3 bases, with 11 bases left between them. The germline V gene has CDR1 KGHSH and CDR2 LQKENI. The length of the CDR3 is 13 residues. CDR3 in amino acids: CASSTGRDTEAFF. The CDR3 DNA reads as TGTGCCAGCTCGACGGGGAGGGACACTGAAGCTTTCTTT.

The gene calls are TRBV5-4 and TRBJ2-7, with TRBD2 matching 7 bases. The CDR3 covers 16 residues. The germline CDR1 and CDR2 sequences are SGHNT and YYREEE (reference sequence). The V segment lost 5 bases and the J segment 3 bases; nucleotides outside the gene matches: 14. CDR3 protein: CASSSPRGEGVYEQYF. The CDR3 nucleotides read TGTGCCAGCAGTTCCCCCCGGGGGGAGGGAGTCTACGAGCAGTACTTC.

The rearrangement joins TRBV2 to TRBJ2-5; D possibly uses TRBD1 or TRBD2 (5 bases each). This CDR3 contains 12 residues. Germline values: CDR1 SNHLY, CDR2 FYNNEI. V lost 8 bases and J lost 5, with 12 bases in between. The CDR3 nucleotides read TGTGCCAGCTCGGGGCCCGCGGAGACCCAGTACTTC. It encodes CASSGPAETQYF.

Concerning this clone itself: Compared with germline, one end of the junction differs, possibly owing to a read error. V gene TRBV2 combines with J gene TRBJ2-3, with D possibly TRBD1 on 6 matching bases. Germline CDR1 reads SNHLY; CDR2 reads FYNNEI. This CDR3 has 16 amino acids. CDR3 sequence: CASREAVGGYTDTQYF. CDR3 sequence (DNA): TGTGCCAGCAGGGAAGCGGTTGGGGGCTACACAGATACGCAGTATTTT. The variable domain in full, with the rest retrieved from reference TRBV2 and TRBJ2-3, is EPEVTQTPSHQVTQMGQEVILRCVPISNHLYFYWYRQILGQKVEFLVSFYNNEISEKSEIFDDQFSVERPDGSNFTLKIRSTKLEDSAMYFCASREAVGGYTDTQYFGPGTRLTVL.

The rearrangement uses TRBV7-9 and TRBJ2-1, with TRBD1 identical over 7 bases. Germline lookup yields CDR1 SEHNR and CDR2 FQNEAQ (reference sequence). This CDR3 has 15 amino acids. The J segment lost 2 bases and the V segment lost 5 bases, leaving 6 bases of the junction unmatched. This CDR3 is CASSPGQAAYNEQFF. In nucleotides, the CDR3 is TGTGCCAGCAGCCCCGGACAGGCCGCCTACAATGAGCAGTTCTTC. Full variable domain (rest looked up from reference TRBV7-9 and TRBJ2-1): DTGVSQNPRHKITKRGQNVTFRCDPISEHNRLYWYRQTLGQGPEFLTYFQNEAQLEKSRLLSDRFSAERPKGSFSTLEIQRTEQGDSAMYLCASSPGQAAYNEQFFGPGTRLTVL.

The chain carries TRBV10-3 and TRBJ2-7, with D uncertain. The CDR3 consists of 14 residues. The germline gives CDR1 ENHRY, CDR2 SYGVKD. V was cut by 7 bases and J by 2 bases, with 15 bases left in between. CDR3 coding DNA: TGTGCCATCACCTCTGGCGGTATGACCTACGAGCAGTACTTC. Translation: CAITSGGMTYEQYF.

The V call is TRBV24-1, the J call TRBJ2-2, with 9 positions matching TRBD1. There are 16 residues in the CDR3. The ends lost 4 bases at V and 2 bases at J; junction bases unmatched: 4. Germline CDR1 reads KGHDR; CDR2 reads SFDVKD. CDR3 bases: TGTGCCACCAGTGACAGGACAGGGGATAACACCGGGGAGCTGTTTTTT. This encodes CATSDRTGDNTGELFF.

The chain's CDR3 is CASKETGTNNEQFF. Here the CDR3 DNA reads TGTGCCAGCAAAGAGACCGGGACTAATAATGAGCAGTTCTTC. The rearrangement uses TRBV13 and TRBJ2-1; 7 nucleotides line up with TRBD2. The CDR3 length is 14 residues. The germline gives CDR1 PRHDT, CDR2 FYEKMQ (reference sequence). With V trimmed by 7 bases and J by 7 bases, 10 bases remained unmatched.

The V gene is TRBV5-1, the J gene TRBJ2-3; no firm D call. CDR1 is SGHRS and CDR2 is YFSETQ in the germline V gene. The CDR3 length is 14 residues. V was trimmed by 2 bases and J by 0 bases, leaving 7 bases between them. For the CDR3, the DNA is TGCGCCAGCAGCTTAGGCGTCAGCACAGATACGCAGTATTTT. Protein sequence: CASSLGVSTDTQYF.

V and J are TRBV9 and TRBJ2-1, with D possibly matching TRBD2 (6 bases). The CDR3 runs 16 residues. Germline lookup yields CDR1 SGDLS and CDR2 YYNGEE. V lost 0 bases and J 0 bases, leaving 10 bases between the germline ends. CDR3 in DNA: TGTGCCAGCAGCGTAGCCGCGGGAAGCTCCTACAATGAGCAGTTCTTC. Translated, it gives CASSVAAGSSYNEQFF.

The chain recombines TRBV6-1 with TRBJ2-5, with 9 nucleotides matching TRBD2. This CDR3 comprises 16 residues. CDR1 MNHNS and CDR2 SASEGT come from the germline V gene. The trim removed 1 base at V and 2 bases at J, leaving 5 bases unmatched. The CDR3 DNA reads as TGTGCCAGCAGTGAAGTGCAAGCGGGAGGACAAGAGACCCAGTACTTC. It yields the protein CASSEVQAGGQETQYF.

The CDR3 loop reads CASRKGSGRRPDTQYF. The CDR3 DNA follows: TGTGCCAGCAGAAAGGGTAGCGGGAGGCGGCCAGATACGCAGTATTTT. The chain joins TRBV7-9 to TRBJ2-3; 10 bases map to TRBD2. Trimming removed 6 bases from V and 4 bases from J; junction bases left unmatched: 10. The V gene's germline CDR1 is SEHNR and CDR2 FQNEAQ (reference sequence). The length of the CDR3 is 16 residues.

The rearrangement links TRBV7-9 to TRBJ1-5; 9 bases line up with TRBD1. The CDR3 contains 15 residues. Per the germline V gene, CDR1 is SEHNR and CDR2 is FQNEAQ (reference sequence). The trim removed 5 bases at V and 1 base at J, leaving 3 bases unmatched. CDR3 DNA sequence: TGTGCCAGCAGCCTGACAGGGGGAAGCAATCAGCCCCAGCATTTT. Protein: CASSLTGGSNQPQHF.

This rearrangement joins TRBV4-1 to TRBJ2-3; 10 bases are a match to TRBD2. J gave up 0 bases and V 1 base, and 7 bases lay outside the gene matches. The CDR3 length is 18 residues. CDR1 is MGHRA and CDR2 is YSYEKL in the germline V gene. The CDR3 region is CASSQGRAGGPSTDTQYF. The CDR3 DNA reads TGCGCCAGCAGCCAAGGAAGAGCGGGAGGGCCGAGCACAGATACGCAGTATTTT.